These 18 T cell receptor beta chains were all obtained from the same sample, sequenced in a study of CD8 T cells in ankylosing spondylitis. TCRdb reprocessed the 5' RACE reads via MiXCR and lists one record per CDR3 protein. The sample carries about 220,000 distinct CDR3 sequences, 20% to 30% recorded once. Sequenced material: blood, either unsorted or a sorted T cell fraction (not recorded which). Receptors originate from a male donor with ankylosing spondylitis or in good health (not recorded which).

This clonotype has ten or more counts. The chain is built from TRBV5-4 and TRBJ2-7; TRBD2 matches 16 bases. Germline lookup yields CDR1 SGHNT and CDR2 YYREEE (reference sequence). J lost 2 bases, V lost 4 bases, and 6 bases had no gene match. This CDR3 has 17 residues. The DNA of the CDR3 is TGTGCCAGCAGCCCGGGACTAGCGGGAGGGTCACCCTACGAGCAGTACTTC. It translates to CASSPGLAGGSPYEQYF.

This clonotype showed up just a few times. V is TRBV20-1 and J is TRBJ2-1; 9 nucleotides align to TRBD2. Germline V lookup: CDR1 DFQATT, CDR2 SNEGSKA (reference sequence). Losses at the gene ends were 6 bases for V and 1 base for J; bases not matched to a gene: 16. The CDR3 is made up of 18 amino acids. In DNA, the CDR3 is TGCAGTGCCACCAGAGGGCTAGCGGGACTTAATTCCTACAATGAGCAGTTCTTC. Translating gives CSATRGLAGLNSYNEQFF.

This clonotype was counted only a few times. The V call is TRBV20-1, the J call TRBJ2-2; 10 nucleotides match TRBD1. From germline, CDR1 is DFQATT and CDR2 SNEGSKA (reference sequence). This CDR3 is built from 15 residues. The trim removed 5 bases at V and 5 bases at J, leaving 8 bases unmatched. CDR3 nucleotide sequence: TGCAGTGCTCTCGGGACAGGGGCGTGGACCGGGGAGCTGTTTTTT. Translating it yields CSALGTGAWTGELFF.

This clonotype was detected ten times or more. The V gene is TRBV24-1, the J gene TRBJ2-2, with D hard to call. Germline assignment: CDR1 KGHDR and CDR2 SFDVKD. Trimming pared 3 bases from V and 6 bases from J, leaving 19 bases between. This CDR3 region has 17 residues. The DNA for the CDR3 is TGTGCCACCAGTGATCAGTCTAGGACGGTCCAGTCCGGGGAGCTGTTTTTT. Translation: CATSDQSRTVQSGELFF.

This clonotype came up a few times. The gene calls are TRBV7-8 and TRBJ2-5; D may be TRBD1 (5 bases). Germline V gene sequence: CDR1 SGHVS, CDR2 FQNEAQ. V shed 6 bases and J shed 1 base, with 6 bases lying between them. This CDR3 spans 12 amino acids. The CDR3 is CASRTAQETQYF. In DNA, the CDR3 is TGTGCCAGCAGGACAGCCCAAGAGACCCAGTACTTC. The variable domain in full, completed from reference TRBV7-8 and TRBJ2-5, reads GAGVSQSPRYKVAKRGQDVALRCDPISGHVSLFWYQQALGQGPEFLTYFQNEAQLDKSGLPSDRFFAERPEGSVSTLKIQRTQQEDSAVYLCASRTAQETQYFGPGTRLLVL.

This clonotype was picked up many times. The CDR3 DNA sequence: TGTGCCAGCAGCAACAGAGAGGGGGTCGCAGATACGCAGTATTTT. Protein: CASSNREGVADTQYF. V and J are TRBV5-5 and TRBJ2-3, with D tentatively TRBD1 (6 bases). The CDR3 covers 15 residues. Germline CDR1 is SGHKS and CDR2 is YYEKEE (reference sequence). V shed 4 bases and J shed 4 bases, with 16 bases lying between them.

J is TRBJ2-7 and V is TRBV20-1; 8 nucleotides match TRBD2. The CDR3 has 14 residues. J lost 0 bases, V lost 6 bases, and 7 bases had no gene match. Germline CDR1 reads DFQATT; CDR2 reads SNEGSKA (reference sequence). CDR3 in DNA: TGCAGTGCCTACGGGAGGGGAAGCTCCTACGAGCAGTACTTC. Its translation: CSAYGRGSSYEQYF.

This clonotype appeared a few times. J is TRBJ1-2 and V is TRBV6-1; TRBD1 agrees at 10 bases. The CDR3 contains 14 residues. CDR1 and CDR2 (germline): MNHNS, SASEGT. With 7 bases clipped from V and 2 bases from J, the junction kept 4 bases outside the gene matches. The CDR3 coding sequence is TGTGCCAGCACCCGGACAGGGGGGAACTATGGCTACACCTTC. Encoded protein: CASTRTGGNYGYTF.

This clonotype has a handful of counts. In nucleotides, the CDR3 is TGCAGTGCTAGCATCGGGAGGGGGACGCACGAGCAGTACTTC. Its translation: CSASIGRGTHEQYF. The chain recombines TRBV20-1 with TRBJ2-7; TRBD2 matches at 8 bases. The CDR3 runs 14 residues. The V gene's germline CDR1 is DFQATT and CDR2 SNEGSKA (reference sequence). V was pared by 3 bases and J by 5 bases, with 9 bases of the junction left unmatched.

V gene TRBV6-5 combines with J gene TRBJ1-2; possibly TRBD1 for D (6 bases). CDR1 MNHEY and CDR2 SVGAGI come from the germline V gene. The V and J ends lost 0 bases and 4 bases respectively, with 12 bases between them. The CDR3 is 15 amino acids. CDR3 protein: CASSYSSQGSYGYTF. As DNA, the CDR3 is TGTGCCAGCAGTTACTCGAGCCAGGGGAGCTATGGCTACACCTTC.

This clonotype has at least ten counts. CDR3 DNA: TGTGCCAGCAGCTTGTACGGACAGGGGTCCCAAGAGACCCAGTACTTC. Its translation is CASSLYGQGSQETQYF. This chain joins TRBV5-6 and TRBJ2-5; 9 bases fit TRBD1. The germline V gene encodes CDR1 SGHDT and CDR2 YYEEEE. The CDR3 has 16 amino acids. The J segment lost 1 base and the V segment lost 1 base, leaving 5 bases of the junction unmatched.

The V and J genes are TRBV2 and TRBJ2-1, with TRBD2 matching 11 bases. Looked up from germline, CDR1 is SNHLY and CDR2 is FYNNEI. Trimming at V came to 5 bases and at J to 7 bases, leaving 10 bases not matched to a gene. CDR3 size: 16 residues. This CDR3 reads CASSPATSGSLNEQFF. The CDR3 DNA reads TGTGCCAGCAGTCCAGCCACTAGCGGGAGTTTGAATGAGCAGTTCTTC.

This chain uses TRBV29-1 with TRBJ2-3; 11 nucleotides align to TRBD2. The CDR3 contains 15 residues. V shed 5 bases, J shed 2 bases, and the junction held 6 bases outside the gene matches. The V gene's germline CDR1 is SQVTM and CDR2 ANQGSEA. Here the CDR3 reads CSVTLAGGPTDTQYF. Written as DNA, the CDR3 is TGCAGCGTTACCTTAGCGGGAGGGCCCACAGATACGCAGTATTTT.

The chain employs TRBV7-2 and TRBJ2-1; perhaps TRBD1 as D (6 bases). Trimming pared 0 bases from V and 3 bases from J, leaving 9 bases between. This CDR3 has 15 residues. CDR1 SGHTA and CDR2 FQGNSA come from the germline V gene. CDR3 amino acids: CASSLATGIYNEQFF. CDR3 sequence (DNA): TGTGCCAGCAGCTTAGCAACAGGGATCTACAATGAGCAGTTCTTC.

The CDR3 DNA reads TGTGCCAGCAGACTAGAGAGGGACACCGGGGAGCTGTTTTTT. Amino acids: CASRLERDTGELFF. This rearrangement joins TRBV6-1 to TRBJ2-2, with D possibly TRBD2 on 5 matching bases. This CDR3 spans 14 amino acids. V was cut by 6 bases and J by 3 bases, with 11 bases left in between. Per the germline V gene, CDR1 is MNHNS and CDR2 is SASEGT.

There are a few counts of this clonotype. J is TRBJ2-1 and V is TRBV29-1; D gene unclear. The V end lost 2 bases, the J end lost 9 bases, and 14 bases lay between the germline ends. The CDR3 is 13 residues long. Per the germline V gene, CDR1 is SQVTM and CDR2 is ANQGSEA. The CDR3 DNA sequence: TGCAGCGTTGAATGGTTAGGGTGGTTTGAGCAGTTCTTC. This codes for CSVEWLGWFEQFF.

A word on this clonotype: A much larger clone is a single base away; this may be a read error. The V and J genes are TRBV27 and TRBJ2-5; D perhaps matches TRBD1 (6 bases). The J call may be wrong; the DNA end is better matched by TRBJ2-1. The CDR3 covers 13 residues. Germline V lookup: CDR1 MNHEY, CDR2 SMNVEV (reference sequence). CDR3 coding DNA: TGTGCCAGCAAAGGGACAAGAAAAGAGACCCAGTTCTTC. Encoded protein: CASKGTRKETQFF.

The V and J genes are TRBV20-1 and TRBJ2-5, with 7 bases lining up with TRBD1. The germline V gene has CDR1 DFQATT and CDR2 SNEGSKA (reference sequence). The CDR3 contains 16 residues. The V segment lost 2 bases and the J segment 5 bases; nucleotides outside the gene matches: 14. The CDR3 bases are TGCAGTGCTAGACGAAATAACAGGGGATTAAGGGAGACCCAGTACTTC. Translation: CSARRNNRGLRETQYF.